This T cell receptor beta chain came from a study of blood T cell repertoires in COVID-19. In its sample, this clone was seen a few times. In the study's own analysis: Nucleated cell number was recorded as an estimate derived from reference gene primer amplification. Clones were sequenced by immunoSEQ multiplex PCR, and TCRdb holds only the in-frame ones, with some missing. V, J and clone size reflect that table, while D and trimming were determined from the DNA. This table has more than 100,000 clones, roughly 85% appearing once. The sample taken for sequencing was peripheral blood. The clonotype comes from a man older than 75 with acute or convalescent COVID-19.

Here the CDR3 reads CASSPLRRDRSNEQFF. CDR3 DNA sequence: TGTGCCAGCTCACCGCTACGACGGGACAGGAGCAATGAGCAGTTCTTC. The chain joins TRBV18 to TRBJ2-1; 8 nucleotides agree with TRBD1. The CDR3 is 16 amino acids. V lost 3 bases and J lost 6; bases outside the gene matches: 10. Germline lookup yields CDR1 KGHSH and CDR2 LQKENI.